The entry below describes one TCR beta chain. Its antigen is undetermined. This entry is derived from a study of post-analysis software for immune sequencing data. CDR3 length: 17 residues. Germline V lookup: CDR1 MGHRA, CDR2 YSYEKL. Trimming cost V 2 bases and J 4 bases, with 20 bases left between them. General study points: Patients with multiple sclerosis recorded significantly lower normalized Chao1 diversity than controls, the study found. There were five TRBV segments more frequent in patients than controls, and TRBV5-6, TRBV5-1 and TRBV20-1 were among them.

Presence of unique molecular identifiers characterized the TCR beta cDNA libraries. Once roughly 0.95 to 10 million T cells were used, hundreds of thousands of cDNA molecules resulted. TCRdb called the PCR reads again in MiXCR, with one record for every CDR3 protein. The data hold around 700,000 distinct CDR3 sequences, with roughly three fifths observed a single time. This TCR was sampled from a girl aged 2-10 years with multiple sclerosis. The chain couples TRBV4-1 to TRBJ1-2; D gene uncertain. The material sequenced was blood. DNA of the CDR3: TGCGCCAGCAGCCAACAGGAAAATATGGCAGTCTCCTATGGCTACACCTTC. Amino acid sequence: CASSQQENMAVSYGYTF.